Here is one TCR beta chain with its context. Its target antigen remains unknown. A much larger clone sits a single nucleotide away, making a read error possible. CDR1 is given as MNHEY and CDR2 as SVGAGI, both from the germline V gene. The junction carries 9 bases between V and J, which are trimmed by 2 bases and 10 bases respectively. The CDR3 runs 11 amino acids, cysteine and phenylalanine included. Kept here is only the CDR3 DNA, which spans 33 bases and is read in frame from base 1. This sample was included in a study of T cells in Graves' hyperthyroidism and ophthalmopathy (dated by TCRdb to about 2019). At the level of the whole study: Peripheral blood was sampled at the time of initial diagnosis, prior to any treatment. The paper reports TCR Vbeta CDR3 sequencing of roughly 140 peripheral blood samples: under 45 ophthalmopathy, under 80 hyperthyroidism and about 17 progressor patients. Thyroid tissue and blood T-cell repertoires from more than five Graves' hyperthyroidism patients were also compared in the study. Following sampling, methimazole starting at 30 mg daily was given to hyperthyroidism patients, and high-dose intravenous methylprednisolone was given to ophthalmopathy patients. An independent validation cohort of 18 to 20 hyperthyroidism patients and approximately 17 patients who later progressed to ophthalmopathy tested prospective prediction of ophthalmopathy. The 100 or so discovery patients were divided at random into training and test sets in a 7:3 ratio. To identify TCR V-J signatures that set the groups apart, the researchers used a discovery cohort of approximately 98 patients, made up of roughly 45 with Graves' ophthalmopathy and about 59 with stable Graves' hyperthyroidism.

Results and caveats for the whole study, not just this receptor: Blood samples also contained most of the expanded thyroid clonotypes (frequency above 0.001), which suggests that blood repertoires may reflect thyroid immune responses. No statistical method was used to set the sample size in advance, and investigators knew the group allocation. During validation, the model predicted progression to ophthalmopathy a median of around six months ahead of onset, with around 65% sensitivity and almost 75% specificity. A 13 V-J signature model separated ophthalmopathy from stable hyperthyroidism, with approximately 87% sensitivity and 81.08% specificity in cross-validation and 80%/75% in testing.

In the ophthalmopathy patients, disease was moderately to severely active, with a Clinical Activity Score of 3 or more, a NOSPECS grade of 4 or more, and a duration of less than 3 months. Patients with uncontrolled infections, other autoimmune diseases, pregnancy or lactation were excluded. Diagnoses were established on the basis of clinical symptoms, serum thyroxine and TRAb, thyroid ultrasound, and orbital computed tomography. PBMCs were separated from 10 ml of fresh peripheral blood using Ficoll-Paque density gradient centrifugation. Total RNA was extracted with Trizol reagent, and quality was checked on an Agilent 2100 Bioanalyzer. The TCR beta CDR3 regions were amplified from RNA transcripts. The first round of RT-PCR for the TCR CDR3 was performed with the HTBI primer set and the Qiagen OneStep RT-PCR kit. Libraries were constructed in a second round of multiplex PCR, after which size selection and purification were performed. Libraries were sequenced paired-end with 100 bp reads on an Illumina HiSeq2000. In the source study's methods: SOAPnuke was used to process the raw data, with reads discarded if the reads contained adapters or uncalled bases, had a mean Phred below 15, or lacked an exact constant-primer or identifier match. High-quality paired reads were merged with COPE v1.2.5, and unique nucleotide sequences were defined as clonotypes. MiTCR v1.1 was used to align the clonotypes against IMGT TRBV, TRBD and TRBJ reference segments. Only V-J combinations with frequency above 0.0001, covering 99.2% of repertoires, were analysed. The TCS score was defined as F50 (clonal expansion) divided by E x V (chaos), with BLOSUM62-based TCRdist calculated between CDR3 peptides within each V-J. Welch's t-statistics and random forest reduced around 510 V-J features to about 13, which were used in a naive Bayes classifier (R e1071). In-frame beta chains were kept once TCRdb had trimmed the public reads at Q25 with fastp and called clones with MiXCR. Every entry covers one CDR3 protein and lists the most common genes and DNA from its rows. The V and J calls and clone size are TCRdb's, not the authors'. Recorded for this sample are about 520,000 distinct CDR3 sequences; about 24% of them occurred a single time. About 11% of the sample is taken by the ten largest.

The V and J segments used are TRBV6-5 and TRBJ2-7, with TRBD2 perhaps the D gene, on 6 matching bases. This TCR came from a woman aged 25 to 39 with Graves' ophthalmopathy. Sequenced material: blood. The DNA sequence reads TGTGCCAGCAGTTACAGGAGGGATCAGTACTTC. Its amino acids are CASSYRRDQYF.